Each of the 12 T cell receptor beta chains below was sequenced from the same sample in a study of cytomegalovirus exposure and HLA in healthy donors. With 60 Vbeta and 13 Jbeta primers, the PCR was carried out. Generated by immunoSEQ multiplex PCR, the TCRdb table keeps only in-frame clones and is missing some. The sample includes more than 50,000 clones, 60% to 80% of them seen just once. Specimen: PBMCs. All receptors derive from a female donor in good health and CMV-seronegative.

The chain recombines TRBV9 with TRBJ2-7, with no clear D. Per the germline V gene, CDR1 is SGDLS and CDR2 is YYNGEE. V was clipped by 0 bases and J by 3 bases, with 10 bases between them. The CDR3 is 14 residues long. For the CDR3, the DNA is TGTGCCAGCAGCGTAGGAATAGCAAACTACGAGCAGTACTTC. Residues: CASSVGIANYEQYF.

CDR3 region: CAISEPLAGVTDTQYF. Here the CDR3 DNA reads TGTGCCATCAGTGAACCACTAGCGGGGGTCACAGATACGCAGTATTTT. V is TRBV10-3 and J is TRBJ2-3, with 11 bases lining up with TRBD2. Germline V gene lookup returns CDR1 ENHRY and CDR2 SYGVKD. The junction had 4 bases not matched to a gene; V was cut back by 3 bases and J by 2 bases. This CDR3 has 16 amino acids.

In its sample, this clone was seen a few times. The chain couples TRBV4-2 to TRBJ2-5, with unresolved D. CDR3 length equals 14 residues. Trimming left V 4 bases short and J 4 bases short, with 13 bases between. Germline loops: CDR1 LGHNA, CDR2 YNFKEQ. CDR3 protein: CASSPRYGSETQYF. CDR3 nucleotides: TGTGCCAGCAGCCCCAGGTACGGTTCAGAGACCCAGTACTTC.

The gene calls are TRBV28 and TRBJ2-5, with D possibly matching TRBD1 (6 bases). Germline loops: CDR1 MDHEN, CDR2 SYDVKM. V shed 3 bases and J shed 0 bases, with 17 bases lying between them. The CDR3 totals 17 residues. CDR3 nucleotides: TGTGCCAGCAGTTTCGGGTTCTCAGGGGAAAACCAAGAGACCCAGTACTTC. Protein sequence: CASSFGFSGENQETQYF.

This chain links TRBV4-3 with TRBJ2-3, with D possibly being TRBD2 (5 bases). The CDR3 extends over 15 amino acids. Germline CDR1 LGHNA, CDR2 YSLEER. V lost 3 bases, J lost 0 bases, and 10 bases lay in between. CDR3 in amino acids: CASSQTMTSTDTQYF. Written as DNA, the CDR3 is TGCGCCAGCAGCCAGACTATGACCAGCACAGATACGCAGTATTTT.

The chain carries TRBV5-1 and TRBJ2-1; 12 bases agree with TRBD2. With V trimmed by 4 bases and J by 6 bases, 8 bases remained unmatched. The V gene's germline CDR1 is SGHRS and CDR2 YFSETQ. The CDR3 runs to 16 residues. In DNA, the CDR3 is TGCGCCAGCAGCGGGGGGCTAGCGGGAGGGAGCAATGAGCAGTTCTTC. It encodes CASSGGLAGGSNEQFF.

The V call is TRBV27, the J call TRBJ1-1; D might be TRBD1 (5 bases). Per germline, CDR1 MNHEY and CDR2 SMNVEV (reference sequence). V lost 4 bases to trimming and J lost 9 bases, with 21 bases between them. The CDR3 has 15 amino acids. CDR3 bases: TGTGCCAGCAGTTCCTCGACAGCCTTGGGTCCGCAAGCTTTCTTT. Translating gives CASSSSTALGPQAFF.

The chain has TRBV28 and TRBJ2-2; TRBD2 aligns across 11 bases. V was clipped by 5 bases and J by 3 bases; unmatched bases: 5. The CDR3 has 16 residues. From germline, CDR1 is MDHEN and CDR2 SYDVKM. The CDR3 DNA sequence: TGTGCCAGCAGTCCGCCGGGACTAGCGGACACCGGGGAGCTGTTTTTT. Residues: CASSPPGLADTGELFF.

The V call is TRBV7-2, the J call TRBJ2-5; 11 nucleotides align to TRBD1. Germline V gene lookup returns CDR1 SGHTA and CDR2 FQGNSA. This CDR3 comprises 15 residues. J gave up 5 bases and V 5 bases, and 7 bases lay outside the gene matches. CDR3 in amino acids: CASSIGQGARETQYF. CDR3 nucleotide sequence: TGTGCCAGCAGCATCGGACAGGGGGCGCGGGAGACCCAGTACTTC.

This clone appeared once. This sequence joins TRBV30 and TRBJ2-7; 8 bases are a match to TRBD1. Germline V lookup: CDR1 GTSNPN, CDR2 SVGIG (reference sequence). CDR3 size: 13 residues. Germline trimming cut 7 bases from V and 1 base from J; bases unmatched to any gene: 6. CDR3 bases: TGTGCCTCCGGACAGGGACATTCCTACGAGCAGTACTTC. Amino acid sequence: CASGQGHSYEQYF. The variable domain in full, with the rest retrieved from reference TRBV30 and TRBJ2-7, is SQTIHQWPATLVQPVGSPLSLECTVEGTSNPNLYWYRQAAGRGLQLLFYSVGIGQISSEVPQNLSASRPQDRQFILSSKKLLLSDSGFYLCASGQGHSYEQYFGPGTRLTVT.

The CDR3 spells CASNRGSQNTEAFF. CDR3 nucleotides: TGCGCCAGCAACAGGGGGTCACAGAACACTGAAGCTTTCTTT. V is TRBV5-1 and J is TRBJ1-1; 8 bases agree with TRBD1. V lost 6 bases and J lost 1; bases outside the gene matches: 5. Germline CDR1 reads SGHRS; CDR2 reads YFSETQ. The CDR3 contains 14 residues.

The chain employs TRBV9 and TRBJ2-3; 7 positions agree with TRBD2. The CDR3 length is 14 residues. CDR1 SGDLS and CDR2 YYNGEE come from the germline V gene. Germline trimming cut 3 bases from V and 3 bases from J; bases unmatched to any gene: 4. CDR3 sequence reads: CASSASGQTDTQYF. The CDR3, as DNA: TGTGCCAGCAGCGCTAGCGGACAAACAGATACGCAGTATTTT.